One TCR beta chain is described in this entry. The antigen is not known. This sample stems from a study of T cells after yellow fever vaccination. Study results and limitations: A faster peak, day 5 versus 15, was reached by the weaker secondary response. Repertoires sorted by FACS could include abundant clonotypes that are contaminants from the bulk population.

J was trimmed by 4 bases and V by 5 bases; bases with no gene match: 7. Germline-derived CDR1 and CDR2 are MNHEY and SVGAGI. The CDR3 is 15 residues long. The TCR cDNA carried a universal primer site and UMIs from 5'RACE template switching. TCRdb redid the calling of the 5' RACE reads with MiXCR, one entry per CDR3 protein. Among 150,000 to 200,000 distinct CDR3 sequences listed, 9.5% to 12% were seen once. V and J are TRBV6-5 and TRBJ1-1, with 10 nucleotides matching TRBD1. The sample here was CD8+ T cells sorted from PBMCs, taken 15 days after the yellow fever booster vaccination. The sequence derives from a young man who received the YFV17D yellow fever vaccine. DNA of the CDR3: TGTGCCAGCAGTCCGGGACAGGGGTGGAGCACTGAAGCTTTCTTT. Amino acid sequence: CASSPGQGWSTEAFF.